The 29 T cell receptor beta chains presented below share a single source sample, sequenced in a study of blood T cells in healthy people across ages (dated by TCRdb to about 2015). The library was generated by 5' RACE. Sequencing instrument: Illumina HiSeq 2500. The second PCR ran for about 7 to 11 cycles and used a J-beta primer mix along with a sample-barcoded 5' primer. TCRdb reanalyzed the raw reads on its own, using fastp at Q25 for trimming and MiXCR for clone calling, and kept in-frame beta chains. When rows share a CDR3 protein, they turn into one entry using the most common DNA and genes. This sample has hundreds of thousands of distinct CDR3 sequences in its table, and around three fifths of those were observed once. The ten largest clones represent around 25% of the sample. What was sequenced was blood. These receptors all stem from a man aged 35 to 55 in good health.

This clonotype was seen a few times. The chain is built from TRBV7-2 and TRBJ2-1; D remains ambiguous. V dropped 0 bases and J dropped 2 bases, with 8 bases sitting between them. Germline V gives CDR1 SGHTA, CDR2 FQGNSA. This CDR3 comprises 15 residues. The CDR3 loop is CASSLAPGTYNEQFF. As DNA, the CDR3 is TGTGCCAGCAGCTTAGCGCCAGGAACCTACAATGAGCAGTTCTTC.

The gene calls are TRBV20-1 and TRBJ2-7, with D perhaps TRBD2 (5 bases). Germline CDR1 is DFQATT and CDR2 is SNEGSKA (reference sequence). The CDR3 spans 15 residues. Trimming removed 5 bases from V and 5 bases from J, with 22 bases in between. CDR3 residues: CSAPSQTTPGHEQYF. The CDR3 DNA reads TGCAGTGCTCCCTCCCAGACTACCCCTGGGCACGAGCAGTACTTC.

The V gene is TRBV3-1, the J gene TRBJ2-3, with D possibly matching TRBD2 (5 bases). CDR1 LGHDT and CDR2 YNNKEL come from the germline V gene (reference sequence). The CDR3 is made up of 15 amino acids. V lost 3 bases, J lost 5 bases, and 15 bases lay in between. Written as DNA, the CDR3 is TGTGCCAGCAGCCACAGAGGGCCCGAAGGAGATACGCAGTATTTT. Translating gives CASSHRGPEGDTQYF.

This clonotype was counted only a few times. The rearrangement uses TRBV23-1 and TRBJ2-5, with D tentatively TRBD2 (5 bases). TRBV23-1 is treated as an ORF (open reading frame) with a function not yet certain. The CDR3 covers 17 residues. Between the trimmed V and J ends, which lost 2 bases and 2 bases, there was a span of 18 bases. Here the CDR3 DNA reads TGCGCCAGCAGTCAACCCCTAAGGAGGCAGACTCAAGAGACCCAGTACTTC. Protein sequence: CASSQPLRRQTQETQYF.

This chain connects TRBV11-2 to TRBJ2-1; D may be TRBD1 (6 bases). V was cut by 5 bases and J by 9 bases, with 14 bases left in between. Germline lookup yields CDR1 SGHAT and CDR2 FQNNGV. The CDR3 has 13 amino acids. This CDR3 is CASSQELGGEQFF. In DNA, the CDR3 is TGTGCCAGCAGCCAGGAGCTAGGGGGTGAGCAGTTCTTC.

V and J are TRBV7-2 and TRBJ2-1; 12 bases match TRBD2. Germline values: CDR1 SGHTA, CDR2 FQGNSA. With V trimmed by 5 bases and J by 9 bases, 8 bases remained unmatched. The CDR3 length is 15 residues. DNA of the CDR3: TGTGCCAGCAGCCCCCGGCCGGGACTAGCGGGTGAGCAGTTCTTC. Its translation is CASSPRPGLAGEQFF.

This clonotype was seen a handful of times. This chain links TRBV24-1 with TRBJ2-2; 8 bases align to TRBD1. Per germline, CDR1 KGHDR and CDR2 SFDVKD. The trim removed 4 bases at V and 3 bases at J, leaving 6 bases unmatched. The CDR3 spans 16 residues. The CDR3 coding sequence is TGTGCCACCAGTGACCAGGACAGGGCGTACACCGGGGAGCTGTTTTTT. Translated, it gives CATSDQDRAYTGELFF.

The J gene is TRBJ2-7, the V gene TRBV7-9; 9 nucleotides align to TRBD1. The J call is uncertain, as TRBJ2-5 better fits the DNA end. CDR3 length: 16 residues. Germline CDR1 and CDR2: SEHNR and FQNEAQ (reference sequence). The chain's CDR3 is CASSLVLWTGEETQYF. CDR3 DNA: TGTGCCAGCAGCTTAGTCCTCTGGACAGGGGAAGAGACCCAGTACTTC.

This chain links TRBV12-3 or TRBV12-4 with TRBJ2-1; D gene unclear. CDR3 length equals 13 residues. The germline V and J ends were trimmed by 3 bases and 9 bases, with 12 bases remaining between them. The DNA for the CDR3 is TGTGCCAGCAGTTTGCTCGCGCCCGGTGAGCAGTTCTTC. The encoded protein is CASSLLAPGEQFF.

This chain joins TRBV2 and TRBJ2-1, with TRBD1 as a possible D gene (5 bases). This CDR3 has 13 residues. The V end was cut by 9 bases, the J end by 3 bases, with 12 bases between. The germline gives CDR1 SNHLY, CDR2 FYNNEI. The CDR3 spells CASADRNYNEQFF. The CDR3 DNA reads as TGTGCCAGTGCTGACAGAAACTACAATGAGCAGTTCTTC.

This chain connects TRBV29-1 to TRBJ1-5, with D uncertain. The CDR3 length is 13 residues. CDR1 is SQVTM and CDR2 is ANQGSEA in the germline V gene. V gave up 0 bases and J gave up 5 bases, with 8 bases separating them. In nucleotides, the CDR3 is TGCAGCGTTGAAGATTTACCGGATCAGCCCCAGCATTTT. Translated: CSVEDLPDQPQHF. The full variable domain, its missing parts supplied by reference TRBV29-1 and TRBJ1-5, is SAVISQKPSRDICQRGTSLTIQCQVDSQVTMMFWYRQQPGQSLTLIATANQGSEATYESGFVIDKFPISRPNLTFSTLTVSNMSPEDSSIYLCSVEDLPDQPQHFGDGTRLSIL.

V and J are TRBV6-6 and TRBJ1-2; D unclear. The CDR3 runs to 14 residues. Germline assignment: CDR1 MNHNY and CDR2 SVGAGI (reference sequence). V was clipped by 0 bases and J by 4 bases, with 9 bases between them. CDR3 loop: CASSYSSGVYGYTF. Here the CDR3 DNA reads TGTGCCAGCAGTTACTCGTCAGGAGTCTATGGCTACACCTTC.

This clonotype was seen a handful of times. The chain carries TRBV4-2 and TRBJ2-3, with no clear D. CDR1 and CDR2 (germline): LGHNA, YNFKEQ. The CDR3 consists of 14 residues. Trimming took off 4 bases at V and 6 bases at J, with 14 bases between the two ends. CDR3 sequence reads: CASSLLGPRDTQYF. The CDR3 nucleotides are TGTGCCAGCAGCCTCTTAGGACCCCGGGATACGCAGTATTTT.

The chain carries TRBV6-1 and TRBJ2-7; 11 nucleotides line up with TRBD2. Germline CDR1 MNHNS, CDR2 SASEGT. The CDR3 length is 16 residues. Trimming cost V 6 bases and J 5 bases; bases outside gene matches: 12. The CDR3 reads CASRRFLTSGDNEQYF. Written as DNA, the CDR3 is TGTGCCAGCAGAAGATTCTTGACTAGCGGGGACAACGAGCAGTACTTC.

This clonotype was counted many times. The chain joins TRBV10-3 to TRBJ2-1; TRBD2 matches at 11 bases. V was clipped by 3 bases and J by 7 bases; unmatched bases: 8. The CDR3 has 16 residues. CDR1 is ENHRY and CDR2 is SYGVKD in the germline V gene. The DNA of the CDR3 is TGTGCCATCAGTGAACTAGCGGGAGAAAAATGGAATGAGCAGTTCTTC. It codes for CAISELAGEKWNEQFF.

The chain employs TRBV20-1 and TRBJ2-5; D perhaps matches TRBD2 (6 bases). Germline-derived CDR1 and CDR2 are DFQATT and SNEGSKA (reference sequence). V was cut by 3 bases and J by 1 base, with 18 bases left in between. CDR3 size: 16 residues. The CDR3 sequence is CSASSSGGRPQETQYF. The CDR3 DNA reads as TGCAGTGCTAGTTCATCTGGAGGGCGGCCCCAAGAGACCCAGTACTTC.

This clonotype showed up just a few times. The V and J genes are TRBV11-3 and TRBJ2-5, with D perhaps TRBD1 (6 bases). With 1 base removed from V and 2 bases from J, the gap between germline ends came to 8 bases. From germline, CDR1 is SGHNT and CDR2 YENEEA. The length of the CDR3 is 14 residues. Here the CDR3 reads CASSLGGQQETQYF. The CDR3 DNA sequence: TGTGCCAGCAGCTTAGGGGGACAACAAGAGACCCAGTACTTC.

V is TRBV28 and J is TRBJ2-4; TRBD2 matches at 9 bases. The CDR3 is 14 residues long. The V and J ends lost 7 bases and 13 bases, in that order; junction bases with no gene match: 14. Germline loops: CDR1 MDHEN, CDR2 SYDVKM. This CDR3 reads CASTLIAGVGEQYF. The CDR3 nucleotides read TGTGCCAGCACTCTAATAGCGGGAGTAGGTGAGCAGTACTTC.

There are many counts of this clonotype. The chain combines TRBV5-1 with TRBJ2-3, with D uncertain. CDR3 length: 15 amino acids. Trimming removed 2 bases from V and 0 bases from J, with 10 bases in between. CDR1 is SGHRS, CDR2 YFSETQ, per germline. The CDR3 DNA is TGCGCCAGCAGCTTCGCAGGCCTAAGCACAGATACGCAGTATTTT. This codes for CASSFAGLSTDTQYF.

The chain carries TRBV7-3 and TRBJ2-2; D not resolved. V shed 5 bases and J shed 6 bases, with 10 bases lying between them. The CDR3 totals 13 residues. Germline assignment: CDR1 SGHTA and CDR2 FQGTGA. In nucleotides, the CDR3 is TGTGCCAGCAGCCCGAGCCAAGCCGGGGAGCTGTTTTTT. The encoded protein is CASSPSQAGELFF.

This clonotype turned up a few times. Germline and junction disagree at one end, which may indicate a read error. The chain combines TRBV2 with TRBJ2-1; no reliable D call. Germline-derived CDR1 and CDR2 are SNHLY and FYNNEI. The CDR3 contains 11 residues. The CDR3 nucleotides read TGTGCCAGCAGGGAAGTTGGTGAGCAGTTCTTC. Protein: CASREVGEQFF.

The chain joins TRBV3-1 to TRBJ2-5, with no clear D. The CDR3 extends over 15 amino acids. With 1 base removed from V and 7 bases from J, the gap between germline ends came to 16 bases. CDR1 is LGHDT and CDR2 is YNNKEL in the germline V gene (reference sequence). CDR3 coding DNA: TGTGCCAGCAGCCAAGGGATAGTGACCGAAGGGACCCAGTACTTC. Its protein product is CASSQGIVTEGTQYF.

The chain has TRBV7-2 and TRBJ2-4; 8 positions match TRBD1. V dropped 3 bases and J dropped 0; count of bases not matched to a gene: 1. Germline V gene data show CDR1 as SGHTA and CDR2 as FQGNSA. This CDR3 has 15 amino acids. CDR3 nucleotide sequence: TGTGCCAGCAGCTTGGGGACAGGAGCCAAAAACATTCAGTACTTC. The encoded protein is CASSLGTGAKNIQYF.

The chain employs TRBV6-2 or TRBV6-3 and TRBJ1-5; 10 bases are shared with TRBD1. Germline CDR1 is MNHEY and CDR2 is SVGEGT. After removal of 7 bases from V and 6 bases from J, the junction contained 18 bases not matched to a gene. CDR3 length: 18 amino acids. CDR3: CASTTLRDRGIAGQPQHF. The CDR3 DNA reads as TGTGCCAGCACCACCCTCCGGGACAGGGGTATTGCAGGTCAGCCCCAGCATTTT.

This chain links TRBV10-3 with TRBJ2-1, with a possible D match to TRBD1 (5 bases). The tail of the sequence fits TRBJ2-7 better, so the J call may be wrong. The length of the CDR3 is 16 residues. Germline CDR1 ENHRY, CDR2 SYGVKD. The CDR3 coding sequence is TGTGCCATCAGTGAGTCGGGGCCCAACTCCTACAATGAGCAGTACTTC. Encoded protein: CAISESGPNSYNEQYF.

The V call is TRBV3-1, the J call TRBJ2-7; D uncertain. CDR1 LGHDT and CDR2 YNNKEL come from the germline V gene (reference sequence). V was shortened by 1 base and J by 10 bases, with 17 bases between the two germline ends. This CDR3 region has 14 residues. The CDR3 spells CASSQGFGSTAQYF. As DNA, the CDR3 is TGTGCCAGCAGCCAAGGGTTCGGGTCCACGGCCCAGTACTTC.

This clonotype was counted between two and nine times. The gene calls are TRBV5-1 and TRBJ2-5, with D perhaps given as TRBD1 or TRBD2 (5 bases each). This CDR3 has 15 amino acids. Trimming removed 1 base at V and 7 bases at J, with 17 bases between. Germline assignment: CDR1 SGHRS and CDR2 YFSETQ. CDR3 in DNA: TGCGCCAGCAGCTTGAGGACCAGGGAGCCGCCGACCCAGTACTTC. It encodes CASSLRTREPPTQYF.

There are a few counts of this clonotype. The chain recombines TRBV5-1 with TRBJ1-1; 8 bases align to TRBD1. This CDR3 is 16 amino acids long. CDR1 is SGHRS, CDR2 YFSETQ, per germline. V lost 4 bases, J lost 2 bases, and 10 bases stayed unmatched. Here the CDR3 reads CASSPGTGLINTEAFF. For the CDR3, the DNA is TGCGCCAGCAGCCCCGGGACAGGCCTTATTAACACTGAAGCTTTCTTT.

This chain joins TRBV3-1 and TRBJ2-1, with TRBD2 as a possible D gene (6 bases). CDR3 length: 13 residues. The V gene's germline CDR1 is LGHDT and CDR2 YNNKEL (reference sequence). The V gene lost 2 bases and the J gene lost 6 bases, with 8 bases spanning the gap. This CDR3 is CASSQWDFNEQFF. The CDR3 nucleotides read TGTGCCAGCAGCCAATGGGACTTCAATGAGCAGTTCTTC.